This T cell receptor beta chain was captured in a study of blood T cell repertoires in COVID-19. Study-level information: Nucleic acid was either cDNA or gDNA, and it came from T cells, B-cell-depleted T cells, or PBMCs.

CDR3 length: 13 amino acids. V shed 3 bases and J shed 1 base, with 7 bases lying between them. CDR1 and CDR2 from the germline V gene are MNHEY and SMNVEV (reference sequence). Here immunoSEQ multiplex PCR was the method, and the copy in TCRdb shows in-frame clones only, minus some. Of about 370,000 clones listed, roughly nine tenths are singletons. This clone appeared a few times. Other nucleotide sequences from this sample produce the same CDR3. The chain has TRBV27 and TRBJ2-7; TRBD1 is a possible D gene (6 bases). This clonotype originated in a woman aged 40 to 55 who had been exposed to COVID-19. The sample consisted of PBMCs or T cells enriched from blood (not recorded which). The CDR3 DNA reads as TGTGCCAGCAGTTTCGGACAGTCCTACGAGCAGTACTTC. It is translated as CASSFGQSYEQYF.